This TCR beta chain was captured in a study of cytomegalovirus exposure and HLA in healthy donors. As regards this clone: As yet, its antigen is unknown.

Study results and limitations: Because they were indistinguishable, some V segments, including TRBV6-2 and TRBV6-3, were excluded. Several top significant clusters appeared, in a later analysis, to be linked to common viral pathogens. The study designated 164 TCR beta chains cytomegalovirus-associated.

Losses at the gene ends were 6 bases for V and 0 bases for J; bases not matched to a gene: 3. This CDR3 contains 15 residues. The germline V gene encodes CDR1 MNHEY and CDR2 SMNVEV (reference sequence). Researchers ran the PCR with 60 Vbeta and 13 Jbeta primers. Under the authors' procedure: In a later analysis, the count reached about 75 million unique TCR beta chains, with roughly 11 million shared. TCRdb's table, derived via immunoSEQ multiplex PCR, lists solely in-frame clones and lacks some. V and J calls and clone size are as listed in that table; D and trimming were resolved from the DNA. The table lists 60,000 to 75,000 clones, 85% of them singletons.

The sample was PBMCs. This TCR derives from a female donor in good health and CMV-seronegative. The V gene is TRBV27, the J gene TRBJ2-2, with TRBD2 matching over 8 bases. DNA for the CDR3: TGTGCCAGCAGAACGGGGGGGACGAACACCGGGGAGCTGTTTTTT. This codes for CASRTGGTNTGELFF.